The next 27 T cell receptor beta chains were all read from a single sample in a study of CD8 T cells in ankylosing spondylitis. TCRdb used MiXCR to reprocess the 5' RACE reads, holding one entry per CDR3 protein. The sample has fewer than 200,000 distinct CDR3 sequences, 15% to 20% seen once. The sample was blood, either unsorted or a sorted T cell fraction (not recorded which). These receptors came from a male donor between 10 and 30 years old with ankylosing spondylitis or in good health (not recorded which).

As to this clonotype: One base away lies a much larger clone, so this may be a sequencing read error. The chain employs TRBV19 and TRBJ1-3, with 8 positions matching TRBD1. The CDR3 length is 14 residues. Germline loops: CDR1 LNHDA, CDR2 SQIVND (reference sequence). CDR3 region: CASRADREGNTVYF. The CDR3 bases are TGTGCCAGTAGGGCGGACAGGGAAGGAAACACCGTATATTTT.

This clonotype was detected ten times or more. The rearrangement links TRBV20-1 to TRBJ1-1; D is undetermined. Germline V gives CDR1 DFQATT, CDR2 SNEGSKA (reference sequence). This CDR3 is 12 amino acids long. Trimming pared 3 bases from V and 3 bases from J, leaving 8 bases between. The chain's CDR3 is CSASLGDTEAFF. Written as DNA, the CDR3 is TGCAGTGCTAGTCTAGGCGACACTGAAGCTTTCTTT.

This clonotype was detected many times. This chain connects TRBV29-1 to TRBJ2-1; perhaps TRBD2 as D (5 bases). V was shortened by 4 bases and J by 6 bases, with 16 bases between the two germline ends. The CDR3 covers 14 residues. Germline V gene data show CDR1 as SQVTM and CDR2 as ANQGSEA. The CDR3 DNA reads as TGCAGCGTTGGCGTCGCGGGCCGGCCCAATGAGCAGTTCTTC. This encodes CSVGVAGRPNEQFF.

This clonotype occurred many times. The V gene is TRBV5-1, the J gene TRBJ2-1; D is unresolved. This CDR3 has 12 residues. The V gene's germline CDR1 is SGHRS and CDR2 YFSETQ. The V and J ends lost 5 bases and 4 bases respectively, with 7 bases between them. CDR3 protein: CASRAVYNEQFF. CDR3 bases: TGCGCCAGCAGGGCGGTTTACAATGAGCAGTTCTTC.

This clonotype was seen at least ten times. The chain combines TRBV20-1 with TRBJ2-3; TRBD2 might be the D (6 bases). This CDR3 spans 16 amino acids. Germline CDR1 and CDR2: DFQATT and SNEGSKA (reference sequence). V was trimmed by 3 bases and J by 4 bases, leaving 20 bases between them. The CDR3 region has the DNA TGCAGTGCTAGTGCCATCGCAGCCGGGAGTTCAGATACGCAGTATTTT. It yields the protein CSASAIAAGSSDTQYF.

This clonotype was counted many times. This rearrangement joins TRBV28 to TRBJ2-7; tentatively, D is TRBD1 or TRBD2 (5 bases each). This CDR3 region has 14 residues. The V end lost 6 bases, the J end lost 7 bases, and 19 bases lay between the germline ends. Germline V gives CDR1 MDHEN, CDR2 SYDVKM. As DNA, the CDR3 is TGTGCCAGCAGGCCCCCGGGACCCCTGGGAGAGCAGTACTTC. Its translation: CASRPPGPLGEQYF.

The CDR3 DNA follows: TGTGCCAGCAGCTGGGGCGGGTTAGAGCAGTTCTTC. Translation: CASSWGGLEQFF. The chain is built from TRBV11-3 and TRBJ2-1; either TRBD1 or TRBD2 may supply D (5 bases each). This CDR3 has 12 amino acids. Germline-derived CDR1 and CDR2 are SGHNT and YENEEA. V was clipped by 4 bases and J by 10 bases, with 11 bases between them.

This clonotype was seen at least ten times. The chain carries TRBV29-1 and TRBJ2-1, with 9 bases identical to TRBD2. CDR1 is SQVTM, CDR2 ANQGSEA, per germline. The V and J ends lost 7 bases and 0 bases, in that order; junction bases with no gene match: 4. The CDR3 has 14 amino acids. CDR3 sequence (DNA): TGCAGCGCCCTTAGCGGGAGCTCCTACAATGAGCAGTTCTTC. As protein: CSALSGSSYNEQFF.

This clonotype was counted many times. The chain employs TRBV11-2 and TRBJ2-3; D unresolved. V dropped 1 base and J dropped 6 bases, with 8 bases sitting between them. Germline-derived CDR1 and CDR2 are SGHAT and FQNNGV. The CDR3 sequence is 13 residues long. CDR3 sequence (DNA): TGTGCCAGCAGCTTAGCGGGCTTGGATACGCAGTATTTT. Translated, it gives CASSLAGLDTQYF. Looking up the rest from reference TRBV11-2 and TRBJ2-3 gives the full variable domain: EAGVAQSPRYKIIEKRQSVAFWCNPISGHATLYWYQQILGQGPKLLIQFQNNGVVDDSQLPKDRFSAERLKGVDSTLKIQPAKLEDSAVYLCASSLAGLDTQYFGPGTRLTVL.

This clonotype was detected once. The chain employs TRBV20-1 and TRBJ2-1; TRBD2 matches 8 bases. The germline V gene encodes CDR1 DFQATT and CDR2 SNEGSKA (reference sequence). The length of the CDR3 is 14 residues. V was pared by 5 bases and J by 9 bases, with 12 bases of the junction left unmatched. CDR3 sequence reads: CSAPGDMAGGEQFF. CDR3 bases: TGCAGTGCTCCTGGGGACATGGCGGGAGGTGAGCAGTTCTTC.

The chain employs TRBV10-3 and TRBJ2-7; TRBD2 might be the D (6 bases). V lost 3 bases and J 0 bases, leaving 12 bases between the germline ends. The CDR3 has 15 amino acids. Germline-derived CDR1 and CDR2 are ENHRY and SYGVKD. CDR3 sequence reads: CAISEGGGISYEQYF. CDR3 nucleotide sequence: TGTGCCATCAGTGAAGGCGGCGGGATCTCCTACGAGCAGTACTTC.

V usage is TRBV25-1 and J usage is TRBJ2-7; D may be TRBD2 (6 bases). V lost 4 bases and J lost 7, with 8 bases in between. This CDR3 spans 11 amino acids. The germline V gene encodes CDR1 MGHDK and CDR2 SYGVNS. The CDR3 region is CASSGDLEQYV. DNA for the CDR3: TGTGCCAGCAGTGGGGACTTAGAGCAGTACGTC.

The chain couples TRBV6-5 to TRBJ2-1; D ambiguous. The CDR3 is 14 residues long. Trimming removed 6 bases from V and 4 bases from J, with 13 bases in between. Germline CDR1 MNHEY, CDR2 SVGAGI. The CDR3 DNA is TGTGCCAGCAGGTCCCCCTTGTCGTACAATGAGCAGTTCTTC. Its translation: CASRSPLSYNEQFF.

The chain has TRBV7-9 and TRBJ2-7, with D unclear. This CDR3 spans 13 amino acids. In germline, CDR1 is SEHNR, CDR2 FQNEAQ (reference sequence). Trimming pared 3 bases from V and 0 bases from J, leaving 6 bases between. The CDR3 reads CASSFAYSYEQYV. CDR3 in DNA: TGTGCCAGCAGCTTCGCCTACTCCTACGAGCAGTACGTC.

The genes are TRBV6-1 and TRBJ2-7; either TRBD1 or TRBD2 may fit D (6 bases each). V was shortened by 7 bases and J by 1 base, with 17 bases between the two germline ends. The CDR3 is 15 residues long. Germline V gene sequence: CDR1 MNHNS, CDR2 SASEGT. The CDR3 DNA follows: TGTGCCAGCACCAGGGGCGGCGGGATTTCCTACGAGCAGTACGTC. Its protein product is CASTRGGGISYEQYV.

This clonotype showed up many times. This sequence joins TRBV12-3 or TRBV12-4 and TRBJ2-3; 7 positions match TRBD1. V dropped 4 bases and J dropped 11; count of bases not matched to a gene: 6. The CDR3 is 12 amino acids. Here the CDR3 reads CASSSTGPKQYF. The CDR3 DNA reads TGTGCCAGCAGTTCGACAGGGCCGAAGCAGTATTTT.

This clonotype was recorded many times. The rearrangement uses TRBV7-2 and TRBJ2-1; possible D gene TRBD2, 6 bases. V was cut by 5 bases and J by 3 bases, with 8 bases left in between. CDR1 and CDR2 from the germline V gene are SGHTA and FQGNSA. The CDR3 sequence is 13 residues long. The CDR3 coding sequence is TGTGCCAGCAGCCGGGACTTCTACAATGAGCAGTTCTTC. Translating gives CASSRDFYNEQFF.

This clonotype was found a few times. One base away lies a much larger clone, so this may be a sequencing read error. This chain's CDR3 is CASSAGGTDYGYPF. The CDR3 DNA follows: TGTGCCAGCAGCGCTGGAGGGACGGATTATGGCTACCCCTTC. The chain combines TRBV5-8 with TRBJ1-2; D may be TRBD1 (5 bases). The germline gives CDR1 SGHTS, CDR2 YDEGEE. CDR3 length equals 14 residues.

The CDR3 DNA reads as TGCAGTGCTAGGCGGCTAGCGGGAGACGGACGGGGATCACCCTACTACAATGAGCAGTTCTTC. This encodes CSARRLAGDGRGSPYYNEQFF. The rearrangement uses TRBV20-1 and TRBJ2-1; 10 positions match TRBD2. Trimming at V came to 3 bases and at J to 3 bases, leaving 23 bases not matched to a gene. This CDR3 spans 21 amino acids. The V gene's germline CDR1 is DFQATT and CDR2 SNEGSKA (reference sequence).

The chain recombines TRBV7-2 with TRBJ2-3; 7 nucleotides align to TRBD1. Germline-derived CDR1 and CDR2 are SGHTA and FQGNSA. V shed 4 bases and J 3 bases; nucleotides not matched to a gene: 4. The CDR3 spans 14 residues. Here the CDR3 DNA reads TGTGCCAGCAGCTCGGGACAGCCGACAGATACGCAGTATTTT. Translating gives CASSSGQPTDTQYF.

This clonotype was recorded at least ten times. The gene calls are TRBV10-3 and TRBJ2-7; 9 bases are shared with TRBD2. V lost 2 bases, J lost 4 bases, and 15 bases stayed unmatched. The CDR3 runs 18 residues. The germline gives CDR1 ENHRY, CDR2 SYGVKD. The CDR3 sequence: CAISETPVGLAREYEQYF. In nucleotides, the CDR3 is TGTGCCATCAGTGAGACGCCCGTTGGACTAGCGCGGGAGTACGAGCAGTACTTC.

The V and J genes are TRBV14 and TRBJ2-1; unclear D gene. V lost 2 bases to trimming and J lost 0 bases, with 8 bases between them. The CDR3 covers 15 residues. The germline gives CDR1 SGHDN, CDR2 FVKESK. The CDR3 is CASSQFQVSYNEQFF. CDR3 coding DNA: TGTGCCAGCAGCCAATTCCAGGTCTCCTACAATGAGCAGTTCTTC.

This clonotype was recorded many times. In nucleotides, the CDR3 is TGTGCCAGCAGTCAGACCTTAACTAGAAGCTCCTACAATGAGCAGTTCTTC. This codes for CASSQTLTRSSYNEQFF. The rearrangement links TRBV25-1 to TRBJ2-1, with D possibly being TRBD2 (5 bases). Germline CDR1 MGHDK, CDR2 SYGVNS. This CDR3 has 17 residues. Trimming removed 5 bases at V and 0 bases at J, with 17 bases between.

In its sample, this clonotype was seen many times. The chain has TRBV20-1 and TRBJ1-2; 9 nucleotides line up with TRBD1. From germline, CDR1 is DFQATT and CDR2 SNEGSKA (reference sequence). CDR3 length equals 14 residues. J was trimmed by 8 bases and V by 4 bases; bases with no gene match: 11. The CDR3 sequence is CSAISTTGGYGYTF. The DNA of the CDR3 is TGCAGTGCTATATCCACCACAGGGGGCTACGGCTACACCTTC.

This clonotype was detected many times. This rearrangement joins TRBV5-1 to TRBJ2-1, with D possibly TRBD2 on 5 matching bases. Germline V gene data show CDR1 as SGHRS and CDR2 as YFSETQ. Trimming stripped 4 bases from V and 0 bases from J, with 17 bases between. This CDR3 has 17 amino acids. The CDR3 bases are TGCGCCAGCAGCCCGGTCCCCGGACTGGACTCCTACAATGAGCAGTTCTTC. Translating gives CASSPVPGLDSYNEQFF.

The sample holds many counts of this clonotype. The V and J genes are TRBV4-3 and TRBJ2-1, with 13 nucleotides matching TRBD2. The length of the CDR3 is 18 residues. Germline V gene lookup returns CDR1 LGHNA and CDR2 YSLEER. V was clipped by 0 bases and J by 8 bases; unmatched bases: 10. This CDR3 is CASSQENTGTSGIYEQFF. The CDR3 DNA reads TGCGCCAGCAGCCAAGAAAACACCGGGACTAGCGGGATCTATGAGCAGTTCTTC.

This clonotype was seen repeatedly, ten times or more. The chain uses TRBV12-3 or TRBV12-4 and TRBJ1-1; a possible D gene is TRBD1 (5 bases). With 7 bases removed from V and 4 bases from J, the gap between germline ends came to 10 bases. The CDR3 totals 12 residues. The CDR3 DNA sequence: TGTGCCAGCACCGGGGGTTTCACTGAAGCTTTCTTT. Translating it yields CASTGGFTEAFF.